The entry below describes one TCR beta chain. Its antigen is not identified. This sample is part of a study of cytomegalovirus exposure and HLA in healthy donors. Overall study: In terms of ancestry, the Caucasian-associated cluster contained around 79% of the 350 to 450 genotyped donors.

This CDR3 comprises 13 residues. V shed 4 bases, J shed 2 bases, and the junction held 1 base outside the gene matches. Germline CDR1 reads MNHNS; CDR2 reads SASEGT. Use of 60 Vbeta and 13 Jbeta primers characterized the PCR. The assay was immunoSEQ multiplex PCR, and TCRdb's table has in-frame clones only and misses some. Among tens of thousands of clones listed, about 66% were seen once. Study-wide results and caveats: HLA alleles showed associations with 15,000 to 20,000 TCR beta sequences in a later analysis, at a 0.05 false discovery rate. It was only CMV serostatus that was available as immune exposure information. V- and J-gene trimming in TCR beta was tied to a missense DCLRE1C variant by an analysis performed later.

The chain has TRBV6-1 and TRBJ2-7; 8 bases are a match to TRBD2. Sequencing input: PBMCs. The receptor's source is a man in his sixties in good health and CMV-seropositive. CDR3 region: CASSVGRAYEQYF. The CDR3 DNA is TGTGCCAGCAGTGTCGGGAGGGCCTACGAGCAGTACTTC.